This T cell receptor beta chain was retrieved from a study of cytomegalovirus exposure and HLA in healthy donors. Study information: In an earlier analysis, 90 million to 130 million unique TCR beta sequences were found from 150 million to 200 million T cells.

The PCR was carried out with 60 Vbeta primers and 13 Jbeta primers. This table comes from immunoSEQ multiplex PCR, and its TCRdb copy is limited to in-frame clones, with some not included. This sample carries approximately 110,000 clones, over 15% of them seen once, and the ten largest clones take about 2%. Overall study findings and caveats: In an earlier analysis, productive rearrangement rates for most beta V segments clustered near 87% or 30%. Certain sequence variants were highly shared and formed a cluster, and this cluster was likely a sequencing artifact. The classifier reportedly diagnosed cytomegalovirus status with high specificity and sensitivity.

The length of the CDR3 is 15 residues. Trimming took 3 bases from V and 7 from J, leaving 16 bases between them. Germline lookup yields CDR1 LNHDA and CDR2 SQIVND (reference sequence). On this clone: Its cognate antigen is unknown.

The V and J genes are TRBV19 and TRBJ2-1, with D tentatively TRBD2 (5 bases). Sequenced input: PBMCs. This sequence was found in a woman aged 18 to 35 in good health and CMV-seronegative. The CDR3 region is CASSMRGSRLNEQFF. The CDR3 DNA reads TGTGCCAGTAGTATGCGCGGGTCGCGACTAAATGAGCAGTTCTTC.